This TCR beta chain was sequenced in a study of T cell responses to AZD1222 COVID-19 vaccine. Produced via immunoSEQ multiplex PCR; TCRdb's table is partial and in-frame only. The repertoire holds around 45,000 clones, with about 82% as singletons. This clone was detected once. This TCR came from an adult who received the MenACWY meningococcal vaccine as a control. The sequenced sample was peripheral blood, obtained 28 days after the second dose of the MenACWY control vaccine.

CDR3 sequence: CASSFRVNTEAFF. CDR3 coding DNA: TGTGCCAGCAGCTTCAGGGTGAACACTGAAGCTTTCTTT. The chain joins TRBV7-2 to TRBJ1-1, with D perhaps TRBD1 (5 bases). This CDR3 comprises 13 residues. V was shortened by 3 bases and J by 0 bases, with 5 bases between the two germline ends. Germline V gene data show CDR1 as SGHTA and CDR2 as FQGNSA.